These 11 T cell receptor beta chains originate from one sample sequenced in a study of technical replicates of blood from several donors. TCRdb's copy holds only in-frame clones and misses some; the assay was immunoSEQ multiplex PCR. The table has about 83,000 clones, approximately 94% seen once. Sequenced input: T cells isolated from PBMCs. The origin of the receptors is a human donor in good health.

The J gene is TRBJ1-2, the V gene TRBV2; 12 bases are a match to TRBD1. Trimming took 6 bases from V and 5 from J; bases not matched to a gene: 10. Germline values: CDR1 SNHLY, CDR2 FYNNEI. This CDR3 contains 16 residues. CDR3: CASRRGTGGSGYGYTF. CDR3 DNA sequence: TGTGCCAGCAGGCGCGGGACAGGGGGCTCTGGTTATGGCTACACCTTC.

V gene TRBV11-2 combines with J gene TRBJ2-7; TRBD1 might be the D (6 bases). The V end was cut by 5 bases, the J end by 3 bases, with 11 bases between. CDR3 size: 13 residues. Germline-derived CDR1 and CDR2 are SGHAT and FQNNGV. The CDR3 protein is CASSTGSYYEQYF. In DNA, the CDR3 is TGTGCCAGCAGCACAGGGAGTTACTACGAGCAGTACTTC.

The chain uses TRBV5-8 and TRBJ1-5; TRBD1 agrees at 7 bases. This CDR3 spans 18 amino acids. Germline CDR1 is SGHTS and CDR2 is YDEGEE. V lost 0 bases to trimming and J lost 2 bases; unmatched junction nucleotides: 11. As DNA, the CDR3 is TGTGCCAGCAGCTTGGGACTCTCGGCCAGGGGGGGCAATCAGCCCCAGCATTTT. Amino acids: CASSLGLSARGGNQPQHF.

The rearrangement joins TRBV6-6 to TRBJ2-1; D is possibly TRBD2 (5 bases). Trimming left V 6 bases short and J 8 bases short, with 23 bases between. Germline V gives CDR1 MNHNY, CDR2 SVGAGI (reference sequence). The CDR3 totals 16 residues. CDR3 DNA: TGTGCCAGCAGCTACGGCGAAGGACTTAATCCACATGAGCAGTTCTTC. It codes for CASSYGEGLNPHEQFF.

The chain recombines TRBV7-6 with TRBJ2-7; the match to TRBD1 covers 10 bases. This CDR3 comprises 14 residues. The V and J ends lost 5 bases and 2 bases, in that order; junction bases with no gene match: 3. Germline CDR1 is SGHVS and CDR2 is FNYEAQ. CDR3 residues: CASSGQGGAYEQYF. The CDR3 DNA follows: TGTGCCAGCAGCGGACAGGGGGGGGCCTACGAGCAGTACTTC.

The CDR3 loop reads CASRQGLAGYEQYF. CDR3 bases: TGTGCCAGCAGGCAGGGACTAGCGGGATACGAGCAGTACTTC. The V and J genes are TRBV7-2 and TRBJ2-7; TRBD2 aligns across 13 bases. CDR3 size: 14 residues. Germline CDR1 SGHTA, CDR2 FQGNSA. The V segment lost 6 bases and the J segment 4 bases; nucleotides outside the gene matches: 3.

J is TRBJ2-5 and V is TRBV27, with 11 nucleotides matching TRBD2. The V and J ends lost 2 bases and 3 bases, in that order; junction bases with no gene match: 5. Germline V CDR1 and CDR2: MNHEY, SMNVEV (reference sequence). The CDR3 is 16 residues long. The CDR3 DNA reads as TGTGCCAGCAGTTTAGTGCCGACTAGCGGGGAAGAGACCCAGTACTTC. Protein sequence: CASSLVPTSGEETQYF.

The chain's CDR3 is CASSFLGDRTYEQYF. The CDR3 coding sequence is TGTGCCAGCAGCTTTCTCGGGGATCGAACCTACGAGCAGTACTTC. V gene TRBV7-9 combines with J gene TRBJ2-7, with D possibly being TRBD2 (5 bases). Trimming removed 3 bases at V and 2 bases at J, with 14 bases between. CDR3 length: 15 residues. CDR1 is SEHNR, CDR2 FQNEAQ, per germline (reference sequence). Drawing the rest from reference TRBV7-9 and TRBJ2-7, the complete variable domain is DTGVSQNPRHKITKRGQNVTFRCDPISEHNRLYWYRQTLGQGPEFLTYFQNEAQLEKSRLLSDRFSAERPKGSFSTLEIQRTEQGDSAMYLCASSFLGDRTYEQYFGPGTRLTVT.

Worth noting for this clone: One junction end does not reproduce the germline sequence, and a read error may be involved. The rearrangement links TRBV5-1 to TRBJ2-4, with TRBD2 matching over 7 bases. The germline CDR1 and CDR2 sequences are SGHRS and YFSETQ. The CDR3 totals 13 residues. The CDR3 protein is CASSLAGGPPTLF. The DNA for the CDR3 is TGCGCCAGCAGCTTGGCGGGAGGCCCTCCTACCCTCTTC.

This clone was picked up one time. The chain employs TRBV5-1 and TRBJ2-1; D perhaps matches TRBD1 (5 bases). Between the trimmed V and J ends, which lost 0 bases and 7 bases, there was a span of 14 bases. CDR3 length equals 15 residues. CDR1 is SGHRS and CDR2 is YFSETQ in the germline V gene. The CDR3 protein is CASSLDLGAPNEQFF. The CDR3 region has the DNA TGCGCCAGCAGCTTGGATTTAGGGGCCCCTAATGAGCAGTTCTTC. Drawing the rest from reference TRBV5-1 and TRBJ2-1, the complete variable domain is KAGVTQTPRYLIKTRGQQVTLSCSPISGHRSVSWYQQTPGQGLQFLFEYFSETQRNKGNFPGRFSGRQFSNSRSEMNVSTLELGDSALYLCASSLDLGAPNEQFFGPGTRLTVL.

The V call is TRBV6-5, the J call TRBJ2-1; maybe TRBD1 (5 bases). The V and J ends lost 8 bases and 10 bases respectively, with 15 bases between them. The germline V gene has CDR1 MNHEY and CDR2 SVGAGI. This CDR3 has 12 residues. The CDR3 is CASSSRAGEQFF. In nucleotides, the CDR3 is TGTGCCAGCTCGTCCAGGGCCGGGGAGCAGTTCTTC.